This T cell receptor (beta chain) derives from a study of T cell changes during pregnancy in multiple sclerosis. Assay: immunoSEQ multiplex PCR; the TCRdb copy retains only in-frame clones and omits some. The top ten clones hold less than 0.75% of a sample with tens of thousands of clones, 90% to 95% of them seen once. Concerning this clone itself: At one of its ends the junction is not consistent with the germline gene, which may arise from a read error.

Germline V gene lookup returns CDR1 SEHNR and CDR2 FQNEAQ (reference sequence). The CDR3 runs 16 residues. The sample here was CD4+ T cells from peripheral blood mononuclear cells, taken in the third trimester of pregnancy. The sequence derives from a female donor with multiple sclerosis, enrolled in a pregnancy study. This rearrangement joins TRBV7-9 to TRBJ2-3, with TRBD2 identical over 10 bases. The DNA for the CDR3 is TGTGCCACCGCGGTCCCCCAGCGGGGGGGCACGGATACGCAGTATTTT. This codes for CATAVPQRGGTDTQYF.